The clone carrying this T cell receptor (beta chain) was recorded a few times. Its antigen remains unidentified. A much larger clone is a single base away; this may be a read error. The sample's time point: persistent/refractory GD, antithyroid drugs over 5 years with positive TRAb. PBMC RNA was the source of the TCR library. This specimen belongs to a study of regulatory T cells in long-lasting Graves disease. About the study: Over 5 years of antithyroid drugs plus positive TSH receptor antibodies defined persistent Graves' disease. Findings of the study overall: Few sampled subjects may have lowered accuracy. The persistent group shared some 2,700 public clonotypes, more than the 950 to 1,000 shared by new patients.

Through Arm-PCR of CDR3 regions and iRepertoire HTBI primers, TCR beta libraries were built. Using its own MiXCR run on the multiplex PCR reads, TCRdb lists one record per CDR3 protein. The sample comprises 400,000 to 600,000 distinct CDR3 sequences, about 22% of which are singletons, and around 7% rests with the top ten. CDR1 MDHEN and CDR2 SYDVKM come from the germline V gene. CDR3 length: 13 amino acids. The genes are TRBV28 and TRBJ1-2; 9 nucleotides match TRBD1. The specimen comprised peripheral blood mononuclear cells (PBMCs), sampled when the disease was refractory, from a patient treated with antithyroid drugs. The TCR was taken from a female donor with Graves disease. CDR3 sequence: CVSIQGARHGYTF. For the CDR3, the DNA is TGTGTCAGTATACAGGGGGCGCGCCATGGCTACACCTTC.